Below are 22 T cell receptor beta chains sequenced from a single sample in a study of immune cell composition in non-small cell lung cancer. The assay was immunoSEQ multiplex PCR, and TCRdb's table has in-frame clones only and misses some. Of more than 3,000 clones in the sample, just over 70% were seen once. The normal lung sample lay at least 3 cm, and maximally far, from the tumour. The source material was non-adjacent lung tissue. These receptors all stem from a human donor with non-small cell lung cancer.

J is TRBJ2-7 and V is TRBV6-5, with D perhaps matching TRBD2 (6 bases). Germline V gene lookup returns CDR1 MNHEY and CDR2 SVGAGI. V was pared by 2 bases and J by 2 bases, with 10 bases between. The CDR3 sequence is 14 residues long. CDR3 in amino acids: CASSYGGNTYEQYF. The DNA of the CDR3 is TGTGCCAGCAGTTACGGCGGGAACACCTACGAGCAGTACTTC.

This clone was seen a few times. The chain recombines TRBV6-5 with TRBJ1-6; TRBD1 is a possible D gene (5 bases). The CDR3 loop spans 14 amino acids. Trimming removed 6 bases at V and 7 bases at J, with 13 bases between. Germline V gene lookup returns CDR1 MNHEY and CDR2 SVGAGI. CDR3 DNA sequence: TGTGCCAGCAGGGGAAGGGGAGGGAATTCACCCCTCCACTTT. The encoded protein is CASRGRGGNSPLHF.

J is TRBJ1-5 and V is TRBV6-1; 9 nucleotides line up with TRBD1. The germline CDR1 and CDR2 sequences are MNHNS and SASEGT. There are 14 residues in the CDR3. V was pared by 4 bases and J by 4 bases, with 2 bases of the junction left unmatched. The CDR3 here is CASSATGGNQPQHF. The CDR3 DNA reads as TGTGCCAGCAGTGCGACAGGGGGGAATCAGCCCCAGCATTTT.

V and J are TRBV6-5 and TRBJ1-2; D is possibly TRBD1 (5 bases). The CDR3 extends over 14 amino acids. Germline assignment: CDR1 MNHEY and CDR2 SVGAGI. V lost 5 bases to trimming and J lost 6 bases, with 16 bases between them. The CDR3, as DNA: TGTGCCAGCAGTGAAGGGGCCAAAGGGGATGGCTACACCTTC. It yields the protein CASSEGAKGDGYTF.

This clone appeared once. The CDR3 DNA reads TGTGCCAGCAGTTCTCTGACCCCAGGCTACGAGCAGTACTTC. This encodes CASSSLTPGYEQYF. V and J are TRBV27 and TRBJ2-7; no clear D. V shed 4 bases and J shed 3 bases, with 13 bases lying between them. CDR1 is MNHEY and CDR2 is SMNVEV in the germline V gene (reference sequence). CDR3 size: 14 residues.

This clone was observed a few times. CDR3 bases: TGTGCCAGCAGTCCCCCCCCGAGGGCGGCAAAAGGTCATAGCAATCAGCCCCAGCATTTT. It encodes CASSPPPRAAKGHSNQPQHF. The chain is built from TRBV7-3 and TRBJ1-5; no clear D. Germline lookup yields CDR1 SGHTA and CDR2 FQGTGA. CDR3 length: 20 residues. Trimming took 6 bases from V and 0 from J, leaving 27 bases between them.

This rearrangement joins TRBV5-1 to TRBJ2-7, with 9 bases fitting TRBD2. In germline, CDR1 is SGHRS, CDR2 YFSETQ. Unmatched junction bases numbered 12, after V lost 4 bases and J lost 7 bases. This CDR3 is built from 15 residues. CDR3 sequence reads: CASSPLERGAREQYF. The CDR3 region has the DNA TGCGCCAGCAGCCCCCTCGAGCGGGGGGCAAGGGAGCAGTACTTC.

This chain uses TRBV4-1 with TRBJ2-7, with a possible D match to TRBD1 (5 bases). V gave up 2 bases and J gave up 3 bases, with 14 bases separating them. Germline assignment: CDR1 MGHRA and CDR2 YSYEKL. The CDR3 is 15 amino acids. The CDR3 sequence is CASSQPSSQGYEQYF. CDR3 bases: TGCGCCAGCAGCCAACCGTCCAGCCAGGGCTACGAGCAGTACTTC.

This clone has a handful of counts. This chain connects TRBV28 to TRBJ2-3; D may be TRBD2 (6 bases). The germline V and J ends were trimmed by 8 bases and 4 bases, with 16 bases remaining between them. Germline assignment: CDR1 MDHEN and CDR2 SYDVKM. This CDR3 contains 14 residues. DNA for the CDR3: TGTGCCAGCGGTACCGGAGGAGGGGCAGATACGCAGTATTTT. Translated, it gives CASGTGGGADTQYF.

The CDR3 protein is CASSDSQDYNEQFF. CDR3 bases: TGCGCCAGCAGTGATTCCCAGGACTACAATGAGCAGTTCTTC. The V call is TRBV10-2, the J call TRBJ2-1; D uncertain. Per germline, CDR1 WSHSY and CDR2 SAAADI. This CDR3 comprises 14 residues. Trimming left V 3 bases short and J 3 bases short, with 9 bases between.

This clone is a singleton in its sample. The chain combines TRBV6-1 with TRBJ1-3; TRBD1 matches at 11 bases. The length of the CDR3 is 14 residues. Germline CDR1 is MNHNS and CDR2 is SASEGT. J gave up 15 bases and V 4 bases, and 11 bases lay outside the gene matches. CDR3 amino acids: CASSGWTGGARGYF. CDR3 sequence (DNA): TGTGCCAGCAGTGGTTGGACAGGGGGCGCCCGTGGATATTTT.

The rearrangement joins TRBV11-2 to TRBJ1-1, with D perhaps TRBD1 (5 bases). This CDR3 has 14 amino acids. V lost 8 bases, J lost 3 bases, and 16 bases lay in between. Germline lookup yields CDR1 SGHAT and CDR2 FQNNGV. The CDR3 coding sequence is TGTGCCAGCGGACGCAGGGTTATACACACTGAAGCTTTCTTT. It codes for CASGRRVIHTEAFF.

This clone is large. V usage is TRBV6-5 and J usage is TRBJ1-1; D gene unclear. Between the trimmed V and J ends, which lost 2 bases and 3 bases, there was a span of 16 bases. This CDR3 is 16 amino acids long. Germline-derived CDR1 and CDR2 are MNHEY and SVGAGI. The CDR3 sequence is CASSYVRVRGYTEAFF. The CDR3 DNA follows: TGTGCCAGCAGTTACGTCCGAGTAAGAGGGTACACTGAAGCTTTCTTT.

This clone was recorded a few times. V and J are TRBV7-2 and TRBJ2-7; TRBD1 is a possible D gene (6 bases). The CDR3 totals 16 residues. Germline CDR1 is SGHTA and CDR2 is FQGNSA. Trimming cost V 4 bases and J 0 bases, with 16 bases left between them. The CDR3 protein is CASSSRGVGSSYEQYF. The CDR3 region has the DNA TGTGCCAGCAGCTCCAGGGGTGTGGGGAGCTCCTACGAGCAGTACTTC.

The CDR3 sequence is CASSVGQNYGYTF. CDR3 DNA: TGTGCCAGCAGCGTAGGGCAGAACTATGGCTACACCTTC. The chain joins TRBV9 to TRBJ1-2; unclear D gene. V lost 0 bases and J lost 2, with 5 bases in between. CDR1 and CDR2 (germline): SGDLS, YYNGEE. This CDR3 comprises 13 residues.

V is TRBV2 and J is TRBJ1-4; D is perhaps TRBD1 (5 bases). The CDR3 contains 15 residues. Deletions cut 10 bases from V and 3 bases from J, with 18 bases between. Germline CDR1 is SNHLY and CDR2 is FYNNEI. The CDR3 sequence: CAILGGAAANEKLFF. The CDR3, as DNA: TGTGCCATCTTGGGAGGGGCTGCGGCTAATGAAAAACTGTTTTTT.

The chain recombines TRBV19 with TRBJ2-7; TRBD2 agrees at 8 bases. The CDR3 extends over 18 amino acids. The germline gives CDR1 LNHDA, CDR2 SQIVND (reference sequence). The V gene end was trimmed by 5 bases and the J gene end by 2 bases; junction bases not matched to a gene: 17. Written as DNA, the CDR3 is TGTGCCAGTAGTCCAGATCTTCGGACCGGGACTAGGACCTACGAGCAGTACTTC. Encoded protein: CASSPDLRTGTRTYEQYF.

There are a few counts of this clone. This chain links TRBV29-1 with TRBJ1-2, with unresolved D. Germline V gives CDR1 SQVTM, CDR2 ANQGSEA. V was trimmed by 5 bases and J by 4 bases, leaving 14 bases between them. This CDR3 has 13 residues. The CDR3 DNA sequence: TGCAGCGTTCATCAGGAGGTTGGCTATGGCTACACCTTC. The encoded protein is CSVHQEVGYGYTF. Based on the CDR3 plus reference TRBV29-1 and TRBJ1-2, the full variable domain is SAVISQKPSRDICQRGTSLTIQCQVDSQVTMMFWYRQQPGQSLTLIATANQGSEATYESGFVIDKFPISRPNLTFSTLTVSNMSPEDSSIYLCSVHQEVGYGYTFGSGTRLTVV.

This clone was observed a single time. DNA for the CDR3: TGTGCCAGCAGCTTATATGGGGGAGGGCAGAGTGTACAAGAGACCCAGTACTTC. Residues: CASSLYGGGQSVQETQYF. The chain uses TRBV7-2 and TRBJ2-5; 7 bases map to TRBD2. V gave up 2 bases and J gave up 2 bases; unmatched junction bases: 14. Germline V gene sequence: CDR1 SGHTA, CDR2 FQGNSA. The CDR3 consists of 18 residues.

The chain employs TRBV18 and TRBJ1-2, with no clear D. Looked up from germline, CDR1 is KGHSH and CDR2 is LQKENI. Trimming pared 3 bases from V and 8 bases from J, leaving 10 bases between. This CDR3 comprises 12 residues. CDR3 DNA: TGTGCCAGCTCACCGACACTGCTGGGCTACACCTTC. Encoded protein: CASSPTLLGYTF.

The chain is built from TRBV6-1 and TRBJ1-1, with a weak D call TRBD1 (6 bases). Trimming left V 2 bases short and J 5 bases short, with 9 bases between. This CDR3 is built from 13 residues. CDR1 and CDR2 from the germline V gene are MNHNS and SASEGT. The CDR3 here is CASSETRGTEAFF. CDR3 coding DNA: TGTGCCAGCAGTGAAACGAGGGGGACTGAAGCTTTCTTT.

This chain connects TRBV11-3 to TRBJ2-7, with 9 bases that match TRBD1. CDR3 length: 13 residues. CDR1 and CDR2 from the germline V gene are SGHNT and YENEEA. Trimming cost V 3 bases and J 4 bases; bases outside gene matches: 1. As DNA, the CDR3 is TGTGCCAGCAGCTTGACAGGGGGGTACGAGCAGTACTTC. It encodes CASSLTGGYEQYF. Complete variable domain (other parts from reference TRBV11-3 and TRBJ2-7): EAGVVQSPRYKIIEKKQPVAFWCNPISGHNTLYWYLQNLGQGPELLIRYENEEAVDDSQLPKDRFSAERLKGVDSTLKIQPAELGDSAVYLCASSLTGGYEQYFGPGTRLTVT.